This T cell receptor beta chain was recovered during a study of cytomegalovirus exposure and HLA in healthy donors. Germline V gives CDR1 SEHNR, CDR2 FQNEAQ (reference sequence). The CDR3 contains 13 residues. V was shortened by 5 bases and J by 5 bases, with 12 bases between the two germline ends. PCR was performed using 60 Vbeta and 13 Jbeta primers. Using immunoSEQ multiplex PCR, the repertoire was profiled, and TCRdb retains in-frame clones only, with some absent. The repertoire has about 210,000 clones, 75% to 80% of them found once; the top ten carry about 2%. This sequence originates from a male donor in good health and CMV-seronegative. Sequencing was carried out using PBMCs. The chain employs TRBV7-9 and TRBJ1-1, with D unresolved. This chain's CDR3 is CASSPQVVTEAFF. CDR3 nucleotide sequence: TGTGCCAGCAGCCCCCAGGTGGTGACTGAAGCTTTCTTT.